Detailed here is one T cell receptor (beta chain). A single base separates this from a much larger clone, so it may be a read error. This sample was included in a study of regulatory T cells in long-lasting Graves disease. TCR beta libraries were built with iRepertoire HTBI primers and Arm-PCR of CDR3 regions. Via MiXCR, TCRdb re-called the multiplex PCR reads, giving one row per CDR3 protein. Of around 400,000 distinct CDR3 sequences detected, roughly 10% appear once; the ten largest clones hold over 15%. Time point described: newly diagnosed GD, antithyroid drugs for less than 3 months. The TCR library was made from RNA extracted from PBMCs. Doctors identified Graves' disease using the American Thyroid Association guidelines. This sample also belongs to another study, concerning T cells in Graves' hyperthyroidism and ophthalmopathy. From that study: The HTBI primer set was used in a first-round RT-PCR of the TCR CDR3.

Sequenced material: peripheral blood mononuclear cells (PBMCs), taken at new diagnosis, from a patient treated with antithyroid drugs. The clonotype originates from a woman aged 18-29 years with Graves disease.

In DNA form, the CDR3 reads TGCGCCAGCAGCTTGGTAGAACGGGGTGGCACAGATACGCAGCATTTT. Residues: CASSLVERGGTDTQHF. The rearrangement uses TRBV5-1 and TRBJ2-3; D unclear. The J call is in doubt because the DNA end fits TRBJ1-5 better. The length of the CDR3 is 16 residues. CDR1 and CDR2 (germline): SGHRS, YFSETQ.